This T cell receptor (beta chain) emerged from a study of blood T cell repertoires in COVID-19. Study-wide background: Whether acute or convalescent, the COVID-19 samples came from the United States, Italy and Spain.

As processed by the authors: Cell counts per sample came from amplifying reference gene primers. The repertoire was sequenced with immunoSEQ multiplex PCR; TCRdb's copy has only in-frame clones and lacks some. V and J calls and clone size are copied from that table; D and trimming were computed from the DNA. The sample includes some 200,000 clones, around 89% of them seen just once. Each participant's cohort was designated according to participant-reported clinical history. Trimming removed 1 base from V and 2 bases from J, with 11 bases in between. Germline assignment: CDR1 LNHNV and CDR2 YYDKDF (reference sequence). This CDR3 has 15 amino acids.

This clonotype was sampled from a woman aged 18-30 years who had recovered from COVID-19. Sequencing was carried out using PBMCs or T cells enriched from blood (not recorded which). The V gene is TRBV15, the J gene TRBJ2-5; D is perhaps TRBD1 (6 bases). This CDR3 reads CATSRVGAGQETQYF. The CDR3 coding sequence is TGTGCCACCAGCAGAGTGGGGGCAGGACAAGAGACCCAGTACTTC.